This TCR beta chain was profiled in a study of Ad26.COV2.S vaccination and SARS-CoV-2 variants. With respect to this clone: Its antigen is not identified.

Study findings and constraints: Spike-specific TCR breadth ran higher among vaccine recipients than placebo recipients. Using TCR breadth and depth analyses may have led to underestimated total T cell responses.

The treatment denotes: 15 to 20 received Ad26.COV2.S at low or high dose, single or two shots; about five received placebo; per-sample allocation not given. Collection of the samples took place on day 63 after the first injection of vaccine or placebo. Whoever gave the sample was an adult aged 18-55 years in Boston. Vaccination employed an Ad26 vector expressing the Wuhan-strain SARS-CoV-2 spike. The repertoire was sequenced with immunoSEQ multiplex PCR; TCRdb's copy has only in-frame clones and lacks some. The data show 250,000 or so clones, around 88% seen once. CDR3 length: 15 amino acids. J lost 4 bases, V lost 1 base, and 4 bases had no gene match. Germline lookup yields CDR1 SGHVS and CDR2 FQNEAQ.

This sample comprised peripheral blood, obtained in a trial of Ad26.COV2.S vaccine versus placebo. V and J are TRBV7-8 and TRBJ2-1; 7 nucleotides match TRBD2. This TCR was sampled from a person aged 18-60 years who received the Ad26.COV2.S COVID-19 vaccine or a placebo. The CDR3 bases are TGTGCCAGCAGCTTAGTAGGCGGGGGTTACAATGAGCAGTTCTTC. This codes for CASSLVGGGYNEQFF.